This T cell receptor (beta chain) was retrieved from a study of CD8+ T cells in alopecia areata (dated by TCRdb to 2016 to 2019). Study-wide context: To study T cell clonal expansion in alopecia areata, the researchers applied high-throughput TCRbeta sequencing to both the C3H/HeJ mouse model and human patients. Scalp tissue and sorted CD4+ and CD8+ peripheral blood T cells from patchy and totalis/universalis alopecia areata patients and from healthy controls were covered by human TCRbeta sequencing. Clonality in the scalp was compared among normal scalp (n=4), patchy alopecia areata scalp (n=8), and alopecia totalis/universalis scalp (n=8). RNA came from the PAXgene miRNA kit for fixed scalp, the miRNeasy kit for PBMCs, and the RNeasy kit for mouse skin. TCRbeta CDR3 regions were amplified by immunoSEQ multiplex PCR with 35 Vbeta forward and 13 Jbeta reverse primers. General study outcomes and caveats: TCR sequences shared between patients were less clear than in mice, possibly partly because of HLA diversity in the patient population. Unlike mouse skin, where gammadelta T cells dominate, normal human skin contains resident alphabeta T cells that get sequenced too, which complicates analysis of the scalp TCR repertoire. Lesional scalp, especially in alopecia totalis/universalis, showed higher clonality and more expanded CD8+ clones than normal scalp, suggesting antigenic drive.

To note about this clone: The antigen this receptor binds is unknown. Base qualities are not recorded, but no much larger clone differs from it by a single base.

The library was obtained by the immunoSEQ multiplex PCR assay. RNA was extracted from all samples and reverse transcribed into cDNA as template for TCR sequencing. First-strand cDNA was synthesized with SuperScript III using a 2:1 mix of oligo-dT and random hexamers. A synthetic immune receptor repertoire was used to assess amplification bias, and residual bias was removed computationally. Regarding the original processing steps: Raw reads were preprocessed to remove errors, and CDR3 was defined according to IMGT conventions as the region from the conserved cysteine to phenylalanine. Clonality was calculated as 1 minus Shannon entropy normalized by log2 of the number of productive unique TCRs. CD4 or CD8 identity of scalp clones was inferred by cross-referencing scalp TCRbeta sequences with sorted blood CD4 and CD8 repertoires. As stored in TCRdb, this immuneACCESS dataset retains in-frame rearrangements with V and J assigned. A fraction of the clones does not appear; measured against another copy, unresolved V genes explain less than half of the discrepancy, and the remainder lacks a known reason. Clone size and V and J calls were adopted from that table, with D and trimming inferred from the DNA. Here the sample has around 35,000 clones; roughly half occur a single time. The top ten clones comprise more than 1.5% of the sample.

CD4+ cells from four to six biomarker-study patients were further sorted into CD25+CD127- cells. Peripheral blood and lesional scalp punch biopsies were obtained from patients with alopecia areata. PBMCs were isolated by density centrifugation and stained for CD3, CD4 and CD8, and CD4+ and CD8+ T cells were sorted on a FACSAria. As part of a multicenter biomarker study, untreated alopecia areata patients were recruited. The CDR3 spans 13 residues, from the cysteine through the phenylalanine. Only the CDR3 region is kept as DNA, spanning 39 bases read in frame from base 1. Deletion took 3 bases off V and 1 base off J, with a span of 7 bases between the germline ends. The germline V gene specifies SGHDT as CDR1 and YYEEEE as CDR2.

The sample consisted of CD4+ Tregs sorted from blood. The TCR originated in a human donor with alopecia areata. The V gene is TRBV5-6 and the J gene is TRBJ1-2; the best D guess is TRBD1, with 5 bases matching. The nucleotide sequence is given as TGTGCCAGCAGCTATCAGGGTAACTATGGCTACACCTTC. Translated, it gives CASSYQGNYGYTF.